These 17 T cell receptor beta chains came from one sample sequenced in a study of CD8+ T cells in alopecia areata. cDNA reverse transcribed from extracted RNA served as the sequencing template. The protocol was immunoSEQ multiplex PCR, while the TCRdb copy is restricted to in-frame clones and leaves out a portion. The table has about 120,000 clones, 60% to 65% seen once. Treatment in this sample: oral pan-JAK inhibitor, 5-10 mg twice daily. Sequencing used CD4+ T cells sorted from blood, obtained at week 4, from a patient treated with tofacitinib. The receptors stem from a human donor with alopecia areata.

A note on this clone: The sample holds other DNA sequences that translate to the same CDR3. The rearrangement uses TRBV7-9 and TRBJ1-1; maybe TRBD1 (5 bases). This CDR3 is built from 14 residues. The V gene's germline CDR1 is SEHNR and CDR2 FQNEAQ (reference sequence). V dropped 0 bases and J dropped 0 bases, with 5 bases sitting between them. The CDR3 DNA follows: TGTGCCAGCAGCTTAGCAGGGGTGAACACTGAAGCTTTCTTT. This encodes CASSLAGVNTEAFF. The full variable domain, in which reference TRBV7-9 and TRBJ1-1 provide the parts outside the CDR3, is DTGVSQNPRHKITKRGQNVTFRCDPISEHNRLYWYRQTLGQGPEFLTYFQNEAQLEKSRLLSDRFSAERPKGSFSTLEIQRTEQGDSAMYLCASSLAGVNTEAFFGQGTRLTVV.

The chain couples TRBV5-1 to TRBJ2-7; a possible D gene is TRBD2 (5 bases). V was shortened by 2 bases and J by 2 bases, with 11 bases between the two germline ends. There are 14 residues in the CDR3. Germline assignment: CDR1 SGHRS and CDR2 YFSETQ. The CDR3 sequence is CASSLRGRTYEQYF. The CDR3 DNA reads TGCGCCAGCAGCTTACGGGGTCGAACCTACGAGCAGTACTTC.

This clone was observed a handful of times. The rearrangement joins TRBV2 to TRBJ1-1; weak D call: TRBD1 (5 bases). Germline-derived CDR1 and CDR2 are SNHLY and FYNNEI. The CDR3 totals 14 residues. The germline V and J ends were trimmed by 5 bases and 1 base, with 11 bases remaining between them. The CDR3 DNA sequence: TGTGCCAGCAGTTATCAGGGTCGGAACACTGAAGCTTTCTTT. It codes for CASSYQGRNTEAFF.

This clone was recorded only once. The chain joins TRBV7-2 to TRBJ1-2, with 8 bases identical to TRBD1. V dropped 5 bases and J dropped 1; count of bases not matched to a gene: 9. Per germline, CDR1 SGHTA and CDR2 FQGNSA. This CDR3 is built from 16 residues. This chain's CDR3 is CASSPVSGQDNYGYTF. CDR3 coding DNA: TGTGCCAGCAGCCCGGTTTCGGGACAGGATAACTATGGCTACACCTTC.

The gene calls are TRBV29-1 and TRBJ2-5; tentative D call: TRBD2 (5 bases). In germline, CDR1 is SQVTM, CDR2 ANQGSEA. This CDR3 has 14 amino acids. Deletions cut 7 bases from V and 4 bases from J, with 19 bases between. CDR3 sequence (DNA): TGCAGCGCTCTCGCAGGACGGGGAAGAGAGACCCAGTACTTC. This encodes CSALAGRGRETQYF.

This clone was counted a single time. The chain recombines TRBV29-1 with TRBJ1-5; D possibly corresponds to TRBD1 (6 bases). The CDR3 sequence is 14 residues long. Between the trimmed V and J ends, which lost 3 bases and 2 bases, there was a span of 11 bases. Germline lookup yields CDR1 SQVTM and CDR2 ANQGSEA. CDR3 region: CSVDTGLGNQPQHF. In nucleotides, the CDR3 is TGCAGCGTTGATACAGGGCTCGGCAATCAGCCCCAGCATTTT. Complete variable domain (other parts from reference TRBV29-1 and TRBJ1-5): SAVISQKPSRDICQRGTSLTIQCQVDSQVTMMFWYRQQPGQSLTLIATANQGSEATYESGFVIDKFPISRPNLTFSTLTVSNMSPEDSSIYLCSVDTGLGNQPQHFGDGTRLSIL.

The chain joins TRBV30 to TRBJ1-1; D is uncertain. Germline-derived CDR1 and CDR2 are GTSNPN and SVGIG (reference sequence). V was cut by 5 bases and J by 1 base, with 11 bases left in between. The CDR3 extends over 13 amino acids. The CDR3 sequence: CAWVGVRNTEAFF. CDR3 DNA sequence: TGTGCCTGGGTCGGGGTTCGGAACACTGAAGCTTTCTTT.

The V gene is TRBV29-1, the J gene TRBJ1-2, with TRBD1 identical over 7 bases. Trimming at V came to 4 bases and at J to 4 bases, leaving 12 bases not matched to a gene. Per the germline V gene, CDR1 is SQVTM and CDR2 is ANQGSEA. This CDR3 region has 15 residues. In nucleotides, the CDR3 is TGCAGCGTTGGACGTAACAGGGGAGGTAGCTATGGCTACACCTTC. This encodes CSVGRNRGGSYGYTF.

The chain is built from TRBV6-9 and TRBJ2-5; TRBD2 aligns across 7 bases. CDR3 length: 14 residues. The V gene end was trimmed by 6 bases and the J gene end by 2 bases; junction bases not matched to a gene: 6. In germline, CDR1 is MNHGY, CDR2 SVAAGI. CDR3 in amino acids: CASRTSTSQETQYF. CDR3 DNA sequence: TGTGCCAGCAGGACTAGCACCTCACAAGAGACCCAGTACTTC.

J is TRBJ2-5 and V is TRBV4-1; TRBD2 agrees at 11 bases. The CDR3 spans 16 residues. J was trimmed by 4 bases and V by 1 base; bases with no gene match: 5. CDR1 and CDR2 from the germline V gene are MGHRA and YSYEKL. The CDR3 region is CASSQVIAGGPETQYF. The CDR3 DNA follows: TGCGCCAGCAGCCAAGTTATAGCGGGAGGGCCAGAGACCCAGTACTTC.

This chain joins TRBV2 and TRBJ2-5; either TRBD1 or TRBD2 may supply D (5 bases each). Trimming shortened V by 4 bases and J by 4 bases, and 7 bases separated the two germline ends. Germline CDR1 is SNHLY and CDR2 is FYNNEI. The CDR3 contains 12 residues. The CDR3 nucleotides are TGTGCCAGCAGTGGAGGGGTAGAGACCCAGTACTTC. It specifies CASSGGVETQYF.

The rearrangement links TRBV10-3 to TRBJ2-5, with 8 bases aligning to TRBD1. Germline V gene lookup returns CDR1 ENHRY and CDR2 SYGVKD. With 8 bases clipped from V and 0 bases from J, the junction kept 2 bases outside the gene matches. The CDR3 sequence is 13 residues long. The CDR3 nucleotides read TGTGCCATCGGGACAGGACACCAAGAGACCCAGTACTTC. Protein sequence: CAIGTGHQETQYF.

This clone showed up just a few times. The CDR3 reads CASSPGTGWNEQFF. DNA for the CDR3: TGCGCCAGCAGCCCCGGGACAGGGTGGAATGAGCAGTTCTTC. The genes are TRBV5-1 and TRBJ2-1; 9 bases fit TRBD1. The germline CDR1 and CDR2 sequences are SGHRS and YFSETQ. The V segment lost 4 bases and the J segment 7 bases; nucleotides outside the gene matches: 6. The CDR3 is 14 residues long.

V gene TRBV4-1 combines with J gene TRBJ1-2; D is unclear. The germline V gene has CDR1 MGHRA and CDR2 YSYEKL. The CDR3 extends over 13 amino acids. Deletions cut 6 bases from V and 8 bases from J, with 16 bases between. The CDR3 is CASRVRAGKGYTF. The CDR3 DNA sequence: TGCGCCAGCAGGGTAAGGGCGGGTAAAGGCTACACCTTC.

The genes are TRBV5-1 and TRBJ2-5, with TRBD2 identical over 11 bases. The CDR3 has 15 residues. The germline CDR1 and CDR2 sequences are SGHRS and YFSETQ. V gave up 2 bases and J gave up 4 bases; unmatched junction bases: 4. CDR3 protein: CASSLLAGVTETQYF. Here the CDR3 DNA reads TGCGCCAGCAGCTTACTAGCGGGGGTTACAGAGACCCAGTACTTC.

This clone was counted only a few times. The junction departs from germline at one end; a sequencing error may be responsible. The V and J genes are TRBV7-9 and TRBJ2-3, with D perhaps TRBD1 (6 bases). The CDR3 loop spans 13 amino acids. Germline V gene sequence: CDR1 SEHNR, CDR2 FQNEAQ (reference sequence). The CDR3 coding sequence is TGTGCCAGCAGCGTGGGACACACAAATACGCAGTATTTT. This sequence encodes CASSVGHTNTQYF.

There are a few counts of this clone. The V and J genes are TRBV4-3 and TRBJ2-3; D gene uncertain. V shed 2 bases and J shed 6 bases, with 9 bases lying between them. CDR3 size: 13 residues. The germline CDR1 and CDR2 sequences are LGHNA and YSLEER. This CDR3 reads CASSQSPSDTQYF. CDR3 nucleotides: TGCGCCAGCAGCCAAAGCCCCTCGGATACGCAGTATTTT.